This T cell receptor (beta chain) was identified during a study of cytomegalovirus exposure and HLA in healthy donors. Overall study context: A data release that came early held some 79 million unique TCRs from HLA-typed donors. When over 300 donors were genotyped, roughly four fifths of them were found to fall in the Caucasian-associated ancestry cluster.

Findings of the study overall: Analysis was carried out at a later point, and it linked a missense DCLRE1C variant to TCR beta V- and J-gene trimming. It was shown in a later analysis that HLA-associated TCR beta chains were more clonally expanded than other, equally common chains.

Primers for the PCR totalled 60 Vbeta and 13 Jbeta. Measured with immunoSEQ multiplex PCR; TCRdb has only the in-frame clones, and not every one. This table has roughly 200,000 clones, about 86% appearing once. This clone was counted once. Its antigen is not known. The CDR3 length is 12 residues. The V gene's germline CDR1 is SGHTA and CDR2 FQGNSA. V lost 0 bases and J 12 bases, leaving 11 bases between the germline ends. This TCR was recovered from a man between 40 and 49 years old in good health and CMV-seropositive. Source material: PBMCs. The chain uses TRBV7-2 and TRBJ1-1; D not resolved. CDR3 in DNA: TGTGCCAGCAGCTTAGCCCGGGGTCCGACTTTCTTT. This encodes CASSLARGPTFF.